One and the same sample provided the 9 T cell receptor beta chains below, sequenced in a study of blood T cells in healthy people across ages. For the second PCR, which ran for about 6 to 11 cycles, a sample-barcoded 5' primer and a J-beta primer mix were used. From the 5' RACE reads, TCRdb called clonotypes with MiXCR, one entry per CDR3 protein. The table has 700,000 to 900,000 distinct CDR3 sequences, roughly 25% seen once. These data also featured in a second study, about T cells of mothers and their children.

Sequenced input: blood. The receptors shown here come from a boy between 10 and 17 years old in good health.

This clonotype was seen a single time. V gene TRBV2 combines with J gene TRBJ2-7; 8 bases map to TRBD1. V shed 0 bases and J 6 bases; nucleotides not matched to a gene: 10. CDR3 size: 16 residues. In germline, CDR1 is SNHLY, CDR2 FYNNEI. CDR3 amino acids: CASSEARDRLTGEQYF. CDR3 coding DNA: TGTGCCAGCAGTGAAGCGAGGGACAGGCTAACGGGCGAGCAGTACTTC.

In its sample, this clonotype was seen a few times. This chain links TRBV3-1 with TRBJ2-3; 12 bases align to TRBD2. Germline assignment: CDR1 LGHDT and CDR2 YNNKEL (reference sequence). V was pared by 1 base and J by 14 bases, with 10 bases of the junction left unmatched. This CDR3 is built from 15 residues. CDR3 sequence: CASSQVRTSGARRYF. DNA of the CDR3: TGTGCCAGCAGCCAAGTCAGGACTAGCGGGGCCCGGCGGTATTTT.

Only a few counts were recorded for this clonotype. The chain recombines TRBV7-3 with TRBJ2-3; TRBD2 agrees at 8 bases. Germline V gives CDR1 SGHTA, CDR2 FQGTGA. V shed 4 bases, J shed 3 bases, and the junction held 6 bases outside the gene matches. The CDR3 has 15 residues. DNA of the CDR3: TGTGCCAGCAGCTCTCGGGGGGGCTTAACAGATACGCAGTATTTT. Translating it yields CASSSRGGLTDTQYF.

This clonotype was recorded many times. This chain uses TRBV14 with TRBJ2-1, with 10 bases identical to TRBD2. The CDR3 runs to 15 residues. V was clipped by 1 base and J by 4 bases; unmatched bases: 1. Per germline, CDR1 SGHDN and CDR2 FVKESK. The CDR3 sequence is CASSQGTSGYNEQFF. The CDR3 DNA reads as TGTGCCAGCAGCCAAGGGACTAGCGGTTACAATGAGCAGTTCTTC.

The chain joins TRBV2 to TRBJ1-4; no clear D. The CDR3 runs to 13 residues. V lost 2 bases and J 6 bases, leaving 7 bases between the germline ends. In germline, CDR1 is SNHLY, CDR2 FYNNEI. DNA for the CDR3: TGTGCCAGCAGTGAATATAGGGATGAAAAACTGTTTTTT. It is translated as CASSEYRDEKLFF.

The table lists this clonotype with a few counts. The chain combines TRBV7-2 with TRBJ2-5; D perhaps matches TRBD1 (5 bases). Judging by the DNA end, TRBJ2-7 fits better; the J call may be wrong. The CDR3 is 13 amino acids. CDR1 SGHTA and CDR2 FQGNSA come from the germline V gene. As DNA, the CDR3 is TGTGCCAGCAGCACCCAGTCAGGGTTCGAGCAGTACTTC. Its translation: CASSTQSGFEQYF.

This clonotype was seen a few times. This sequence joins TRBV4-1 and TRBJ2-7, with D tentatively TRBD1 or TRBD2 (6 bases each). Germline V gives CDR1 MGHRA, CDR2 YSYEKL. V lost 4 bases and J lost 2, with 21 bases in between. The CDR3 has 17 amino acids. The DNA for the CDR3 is TGCGCCAGCAGCCCCGAGGGTGGGGGGCAGGCCCCCTACGAGCAGTACTTC. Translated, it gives CASSPEGGGQAPYEQYF.

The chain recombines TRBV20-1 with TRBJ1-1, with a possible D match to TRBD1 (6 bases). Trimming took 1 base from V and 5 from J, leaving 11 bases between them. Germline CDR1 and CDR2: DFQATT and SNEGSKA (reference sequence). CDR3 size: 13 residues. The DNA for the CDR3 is TGCAGTGCTAGAGTTACAGGGTATACTGAAGCTTTCTTT. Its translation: CSARVTGYTEAFF.

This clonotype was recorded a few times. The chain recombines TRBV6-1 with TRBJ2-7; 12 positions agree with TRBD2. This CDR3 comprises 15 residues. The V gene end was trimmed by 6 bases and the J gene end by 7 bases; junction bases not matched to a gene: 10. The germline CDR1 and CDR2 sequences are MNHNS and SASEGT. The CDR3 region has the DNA TGTGCCAGCAGCGGTCGGACTAGCGGGGCCGATGAGCAGTACTTC. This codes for CASSGRTSGADEQYF.